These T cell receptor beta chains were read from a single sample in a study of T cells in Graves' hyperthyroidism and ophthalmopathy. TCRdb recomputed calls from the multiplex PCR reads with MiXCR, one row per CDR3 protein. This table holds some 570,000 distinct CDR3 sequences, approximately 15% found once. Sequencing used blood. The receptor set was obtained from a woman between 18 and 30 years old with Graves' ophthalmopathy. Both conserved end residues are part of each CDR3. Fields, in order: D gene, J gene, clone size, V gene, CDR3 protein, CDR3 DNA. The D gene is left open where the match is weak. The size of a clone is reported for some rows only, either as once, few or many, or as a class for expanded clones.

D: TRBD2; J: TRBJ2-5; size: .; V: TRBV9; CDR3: CASSGSGSAETQYF; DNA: TGTGCCAGCAGCGGTAGCGGGAGCGCAGAGACCCAGTACTTC
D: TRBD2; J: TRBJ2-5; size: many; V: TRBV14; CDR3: CASSRPTSGRKETQYF; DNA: TGTGCCAGCAGCAGACCGACTAGCGGGAGGAAAGAGACCCAGTACTTC
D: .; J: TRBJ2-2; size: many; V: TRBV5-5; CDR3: CASSLVSTGELFF; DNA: TGTGCCAGCAGCTTGGTTAGCACCGGGGAGCTGTTTTTT
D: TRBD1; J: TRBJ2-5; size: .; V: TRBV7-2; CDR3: CASSFAGTGDPQGTQYF; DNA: TGTGCCAGCAGTTTCGCCGGGACAGGGGACCCTCAAGGGACCCAGTACTTC
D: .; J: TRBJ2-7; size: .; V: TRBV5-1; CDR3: CASSAGTSTYEQYF; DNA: TGCGCCAGCAGCGCGGGGACAAGCACCTACGAGCAGTACTTC
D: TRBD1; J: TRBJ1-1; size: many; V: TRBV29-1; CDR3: CSVLRDRAPEAFF; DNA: TGCAGCGTTTTACGTGACAGGGCGCCTGAAGCTTTCTTT
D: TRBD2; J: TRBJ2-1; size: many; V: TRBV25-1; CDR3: CASSEQAGTSARSYNEQFF; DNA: TGTGCCAGCAGTGAACAAGCCGGGACTAGCGCCAGGTCCTACAATGAGCAGTTCTTC
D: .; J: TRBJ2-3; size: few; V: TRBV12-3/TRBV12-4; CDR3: CASSLGTTDPSTDTQYF; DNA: TGTGCCAGCAGTTTAGGGACTACCGATCCTAGCACAGATACGCAGTATTTT
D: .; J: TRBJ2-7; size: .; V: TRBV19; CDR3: CASSGDVACEQYF; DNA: TGTGCCAGTAGTGGAGACGTGGCCTGCGAGCAGTACTTC
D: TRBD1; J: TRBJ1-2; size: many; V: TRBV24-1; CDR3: CATSEGQALNYGYTF; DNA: TGTGCCACCAGTGAGGGACAGGCGCTTAACTATGGCTACACCTTC
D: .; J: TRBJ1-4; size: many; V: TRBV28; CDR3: CASSFPSATNEKLFF; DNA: TGTGCCAGCAGTTTTCCAAGTGCAACTAATGAAAAACTGTTTTTT
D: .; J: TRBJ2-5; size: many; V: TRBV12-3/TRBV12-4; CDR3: CASSPPGSVTQYF; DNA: TGTGCCAGCAGTCCCCCAGGGTCGGTGACCCAGTACTTC
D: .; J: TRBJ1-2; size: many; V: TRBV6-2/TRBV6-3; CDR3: CASSLRPDYGYTF; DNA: TGTGCCAGCAGTCTCAGACCCGACTATGGCTACACCTTC
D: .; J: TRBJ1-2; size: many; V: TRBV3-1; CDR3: CASSQDGNWGYGYTF; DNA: TGTGCCAGCAGCCAAGACGGGAACTGGGGCTATGGCTACACCTTC
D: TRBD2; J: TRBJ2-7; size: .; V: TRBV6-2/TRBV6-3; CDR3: CASSYKGLGLYEQYF; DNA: TGTGCCAGCAGTTACAAGGGACTAGGGCTCTACGAGCAGTACTTC
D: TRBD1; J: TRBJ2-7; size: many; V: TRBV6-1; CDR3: CASSKDRVVEQYF; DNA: TGTGCCAGCTCAAAGGACAGGGTGGTCGAGCAGTACTTC
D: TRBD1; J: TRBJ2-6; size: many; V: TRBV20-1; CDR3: CSAPEQGFSGANVLTF; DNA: TGCAGTGCTCCCGAACAGGGGTTCTCTGGGGCCAACGTCCTGACTTTC
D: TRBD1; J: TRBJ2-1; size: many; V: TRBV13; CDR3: CASIKGAWSYNEQFF; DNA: TGTGCCAGCATCAAGGGGGCTTGGTCCTACAATGAGCAGTTCTTC
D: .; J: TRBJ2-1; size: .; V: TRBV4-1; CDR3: CASSQDSAGRSYNEQFF; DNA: TGCGCCAGCAGCCAAGATTCGGCGGGGCGCTCCTACAATGAGCAGTTCTTC